The entry below gives a single T cell receptor (beta chain) sequence along with its context. Trimming took off 10 bases at V and 1 base at J, with 14 bases between the two ends. Germline CDR1 reads SGHNT; CDR2 reads YENEEA. The CDR3 has 14 amino acids. The sample originates from a study of control samples from healthy donors and cancer patients. Clones were sequenced by immunoSEQ multiplex PCR, and TCRdb holds only the in-frame ones, with some missing. The table has fewer than 150,000 clones, 75% to 95% seen once. This clonotype originated in a man aged 18 to 29 in good health. The chain employs TRBV11-3 and TRBJ2-1; maybe TRBD2 (5 bases). The sample was blood. CDR3 protein: CATEDLPSYNEQFF. In DNA, the CDR3 is TGTGCCACCGAGGACTTGCCTTCCTACAATGAGCAGTTCTTC.